Listed below are T cell receptor beta chains from one sample, sequenced in a study of blood T cells in healthy people across ages. TCRdb called the 5' RACE reads again in MiXCR, with one record for every CDR3 protein. The sample yields 800,000 or so distinct CDR3 sequences, roughly 25% seen once. The same data also contributed to another study, on T cells of mothers and their children.

Sequenced material: blood. These receptors were taken from a boy aged 10-17 years in good health. Each CDR3 is given with its conserved first and last residue. The D gene is left open where the match is weak. Size tells how often a clone was seen (once, few, many) or the class of an expanded clone, and some rows leave it out.

D gene: -; J gene: TRBJ2-1; V gene: TRBV28; clone size: -; CDR3 protein: CASSLMASENNEQFF; CDR3 DNA: TGTGCCAGCAGTTTAATGGCTAGCGAGAACAATGAGCAGTTCTTC
D gene: TRBD1; J gene: TRBJ2-5; V gene: TRBV27; clone size: few; CDR3 protein: CASSKTGETQYF; CDR3 DNA: TGTGCCAGCAGCAAGACAGGGGAGACCCAGTACTTC
D gene: -; J gene: TRBJ2-2; V gene: TRBV12-3/TRBV12-4; clone size: -; CDR3 protein: CASSLRAHRGESTGELFF; CDR3 DNA: TGTGCCAGCAGTTTAAGGGCCCATCGTGGGGAAAGCACCGGGGAGCTGTTTTTT
D gene: -; J gene: TRBJ1-1; V gene: TRBV5-6; clone size: few; CDR3 protein: CASSLRWSGTEAFF; CDR3 DNA: TGTGCCAGCAGCTTGAGGTGGAGCGGCACTGAAGCTTTCTTT
D gene: TRBD1; J gene: TRBJ2-5; V gene: TRBV20-1; clone size: few; CDR3 protein: CSAPRQGRETQYF; CDR3 DNA: TGCAGTGCTCCTCGACAGGGTAGAGAGACCCAGTACTTC
D gene: TRBD1; J gene: TRBJ2-3; V gene: TRBV18; clone size: few; CDR3 protein: CASSPPDRVGGTQYF; CDR3 DNA: TGTGCCAGCTCACCACCGGACAGGGTCGGAGGTACGCAGTATTTT
D gene: TRBD1; J gene: TRBJ1-2; V gene: TRBV5-1; clone size: few; CDR3 protein: CASSPSGQGASGYTF; CDR3 DNA: TGCGCCAGCAGCCCTTCAGGACAGGGGGCGTCTGGCTACACCTTC
D gene: TRBD2; J gene: TRBJ2-2; V gene: TRBV27; clone size: -; CDR3 protein: CASSPYLAGGAGELFF; CDR3 DNA: TGTGCCAGCAGCCCTTACTTAGCGGGAGGGGCCGGGGAGCTGTTTTTT
D gene: -; J gene: TRBJ2-7; V gene: TRBV7-6; clone size: -; CDR3 protein: CASSSDVGTYEQYF; CDR3 DNA: TGTGCCAGCAGCTCAGACGTGGGTACCTACGAGCAGTACTTC
D gene: -; J gene: TRBJ2-1; V gene: TRBV15; clone size: -; CDR3 protein: CATSRDYGTRYF; CDR3 DNA: TGTGCCACCAGCAGAGATTATGGGACCCGGTACTTC